The rows below give T cell receptor beta chains drawn from one sample of a study of PD-L1 blockade in urothelial cancer. The method was immunoSEQ multiplex PCR; TCRdb's version includes in-frame clones alone and lacks a portion of them. Of 40,000 to 45,000 clones detected, under 90% appear once; the ten largest clones hold more than 12%. The starting material was PBMCs, obtained around atezolizumab (anti-PD-L1) treatment. Receptor source: a man between 60 and 70 years old with urothelial cancer. The CDR3 runs from the conserved cysteine through the conserved F or W. The D gene is left open where the match is weak. Rows may omit the clone size; those that give it use once, few, many or a size class.

size	V	J	D	CDR3	DNA
.	TRBV5-5	TRBJ2-5	TRBD1	CASSFRDREGTQYF	TGTGCCAGCAGCTTCCGGGACAGGGAAGGGACCCAGTACTTC
.	TRBV5-1	TRBJ2-1	TRBD1	CASSLETGTGGLGEQFF	TGCGCCAGCAGCTTGGAGACCGGGACAGGGGGCTTAGGTGAGCAGTTCTTC
.	TRBV2	TRBJ1-4	TRBD1	CASSRQGAANEKLFF	TGTGCCAGCAGTAGACAGGGGGCAGCTAATGAAAAACTGTTTTTT
.	TRBV9	TRBJ1-6	.	CASSVGGWNNSPLHF	TGTGCCAGCAGCGTAGGAGGATGGAATAATTCACCCCTCCACTTT
.	TRBV7-2	TRBJ2-2	.	CASSLGRGSGELFF	TGTGCCAGCAGCTTAGGCAGGGGTTCCGGGGAGCTGTTTTTT
.	TRBV19	TRBJ1-5	.	CASSIDASNNQPQHF	TGTGCCAGTAGTATAGACGCCAGTAACAATCAGCCCCAGCATTTT
.	TRBV6-5	TRBJ2-7	TRBD1	CATRSGGNYEQYF	TGTGCCACGCGTTCAGGGGGCAATTACGAGCAGTACTTC
.	TRBV5-1	TRBJ1-1	.	CASSFTGRTEAFF	TGCGCCAGCAGCTTTACAGGGAGAACTGAAGCTTTCTTT
.	TRBV6-5	TRBJ2-1	TRBD2	CASSAGLAHHNEQFF	TGTGCCAGCAGCGCGGGACTAGCGCACCACAATGAGCAGTTCTTC
.	TRBV5-4	TRBJ2-7	.	CASSLAAGRRGEQYF	TGTGCCAGCAGCTTGGCGGCGGGACGTCGAGGAGAGCAGTACTTC
.	TRBV11-2	TRBJ2-7	.	CASSLRVDEQYF	TGTGCCAGCAGTCTCAGGGTCGACGAGCAGTACTTC
.	TRBV14	TRBJ1-6	.	CASSLLGGASPLHF	TGTGCCAGCAGCCTCCTGGGTGGAGCCTCACCCCTCCACTTT
.	TRBV19	TRBJ2-5	TRBD1	CASSTGGETQYF	TGTGCCAGTAGTACAGGGGGAGAGACCCAGTACTTC
.	TRBV7-6	TRBJ2-5	TRBD2	CASSLTSGGARETQYF	TGTGCCAGCAGCCTTACGAGCGGGGGGGCCCGGGAGACCCAGTACTTC
.	TRBV11-2	TRBJ2-5	TRBD2	CASSLDPASGVQETQYF	TGTGCCAGCAGCTTAGATCCGGCTAGCGGTGTTCAAGAGACCCAGTACTTC
.	TRBV7-2	TRBJ2-7	.	CASSPEVLSDEQYF	TGTGCCAGCAGCCCAGAGGTGCTGAGCGACGAGCAGTACTTC
.	TRBV5-1	TRBJ1-2	.	CASSLGPLPTRWGINGYTF	TGCGCCAGCAGCTTGGGCCCTCTACCAACGAGGTGGGGCATCAATGGCTACACCTTC
.	TRBV7-2	TRBJ2-7	TRBD2	CASSPHPATSGDFREQYF	TGTGCCAGCAGCCCCCACCCCGCGACTAGCGGGGATTTCCGCGAGCAGTACTTC
.	TRBV7-8	TRBJ2-4	.	CASSLNRENIQYF	TGTGCCAGCAGCTTAAACAGGGAAAACATTCAGTACTTC
.	TRBV28	TRBJ2-2	.	CASSLASNTGELFF	TGTGCCAGCAGTTTAGCGTCGAACACCGGGGAGCTGTTTTTT
.	TRBV5-6	TRBJ2-3	TRBD1	CASSLFRRGQVLDTQYF	TGTGCCAGCAGCTTGTTCAGAAGGGGGCAAGTTCTAGATACGCAGTATTTT
.	TRBV19	TRBJ1-1	.	CASSPRAGMNTEAFF	TGTGCCAGTAGTCCCAGAGCGGGGATGAACACTGAAGCTTTCTTT
.	TRBV7-9	TRBJ1-5	.	CASSLGGPNQPQHF	TGTGCCAGCAGCTTAGGTGGCCCCAATCAGCCCCAGCATTTT
.	TRBV6-5	TRBJ2-5	.	CASSTTDSRETQYF	TGTGCCAGCAGTACGACGGACAGTCGAGAGACCCAGTACTTC
.	TRBV5-5	TRBJ1-2	TRBD1	CASSLTRTGGDYGYTF	TGTGCCAGCAGCCTTACCCGGACAGGGGGTGACTATGGCTACACCTTC
.	TRBV5-1	TRBJ2-5	TRBD2	CASTLAGGLQQETQYF	TGCGCCAGCACCCTAGCGGGGGGACTACAACAAGAGACCCAGTACTTC
.	TRBV6-1	TRBJ2-1	.	CASSEGGVNEQFF	TGTGCCAGCAGTGAAGGGGGGGTCAATGAGCAGTTCTTC
.	TRBV12-2	TRBJ2-7	.	CASRFYRGKFYEQYF	TGTGCAAGTCGCTTCTACAGGGGGAAGTTCTACGAGCAGTACTTC
.	TRBV30	TRBJ1-2	.	CAWSAGLDGYTF	TGTGCCTGGTCAGCGGGTCTCGATGGCTACACCTTC
.	TRBV2	TRBJ2-5	TRBD2	CASSERLAGGQETQYF	TGTGCCAGCAGTGAACGACTAGCGGGGGGTCAAGAGACCCAGTACTTC
medium-sized	TRBV7-8	TRBJ2-3	TRBD1	CASSSTGGSTDTQYF	TGTGCCAGCAGCTCAACAGGGGGCTCAACAGATACGCAGTATTTT
.	TRBV28	TRBJ2-7	TRBD1	CASSGTAGEQYF	TGTGCCAGCAGCGGGACAGCTGGGGAGCAGTACTTC
.	TRBV11-3	TRBJ2-1	TRBD2	CASSRGGAYNEQFF	TGTGCCAGCAGCCGCGGGGGGGCCTACAATGAGCAGTTCTTC
.	TRBV5-1	TRBJ1-4	TRBD1	CASQGTAQNEKLFF	TGCGCCAGCCAGGGGACAGCTCAGAATGAAAAACTGTTTTTT
.	TRBV5-1	TRBJ1-1	TRBD1	CASSLAGTGNTEAFF	TGCGCCAGCAGCCTGGCCGGGACAGGAAACACTGAAGCTTTCTTT
few	TRBV5-1	TRBJ2-5	.	CASSLAGVGETQYF	TGCGCCAGCAGCTTGGCGGGGGTTGGAGAGACCCAGTACTTC
.	TRBV9	TRBJ2-3	TRBD2	CASSVKASGDTDTQYF	TGTGCCAGCAGCGTAAAGGCTAGCGGGGACACAGATACGCAGTATTTT
.	TRBV6-5	TRBJ2-1	TRBD2	CATNSGGIYNEQFF	TGTGCCACCAACAGCGGGGGGATTTACAATGAGCAGTTCTTC
.	TRBV5-4	TRBJ2-5	.	CASSSTGPQETQYF	TGTGCCAGCAGCTCCACAGGACCCCAAGAGACCCAGTACTTC
.	TRBV6-5	TRBJ2-4	TRBD2	CASSHGLAGNIQYF	TGTGCCAGCAGTCACGGACTAGCGGGGAACATTCAGTACTTC
.	TRBV4-1	TRBJ2-3	TRBD1	CASSQGDRGADTQYF	TGCGCCAGCAGCCAGGGGGACAGAGGGGCAGATACGCAGTATTTT
few	TRBV7-6	TRBJ2-5	.	CASSRGNQETQYF	TGTGCCAGCAGCCGGGGGAACCAAGAGACCCAGTACTTC
.	TRBV10-3	TRBJ1-1	.	CAIRPGRDRTEAFF	TGTGCCATCAGGCCGGGGAGGGATAGGACTGAAGCTTTCTTT
once	TRBV11-3	TRBJ2-2	.	CASSHPSGELFF	TGTGCCAGCAGCCATCCTAGCGGGGAGCTGTTTTTT
.	TRBV7-3	TRBJ2-7	TRBD2	CASSLGLAGGEQYF	TGTGCCAGCAGCTTAGGACTAGCGGGAGGCGAGCAGTACTTC
.	TRBV21-1	TRBJ2-5	.	CASSIHVYSGGAGETQYF	TGTGCCAGCAGCATACATGTTTATAGCGGGGGGGCCGGAGAGACCCAGTACTTC
.	TRBV6-1	TRBJ1-4	.	CASSRDTANEKLFF	TGTGCCAGCAGCCGGGACACCGCTAATGAAAAACTGTTTTTT
.	TRBV4-1	TRBJ2-7	.	CASSQHAVGEQYF	TGCGCCAGCAGCCAGCATGCGGTCGGCGAGCAGTACTTC
.	TRBV5-6	TRBJ2-5	.	CASSLGLGRETQYF	TGTGCCAGCAGCTTGGGACTAGGCCGAGAGACCCAGTACTTC
once	TRBV14	TRBJ2-7	TRBD2	CASRLAGRYEQYF	TGTGCCAGCAGGCTAGCGGGGAGATACGAGCAGTACTTC
.	TRBV7-6	TRBJ1-1	TRBD1	CASSFPGGSSNTEAFF	TGTGCCAGCAGCTTCCCAGGGGGCTCATCGAACACTGAAGCTTTCTTT
.	TRBV6-1	TRBJ1-1	TRBD1	CASSGTGGPTEAFF	TGTGCCAGCAGTGGGACAGGGGGACCCACTGAAGCTTTCTTT
once	TRBV7-4	TRBJ1-2	.	CASSLRGGHYGYTF	TGTGCCAGCAGCTTAAGGGGTGGGCACTATGGCTACACCTTC
.	TRBV28	TRBJ1-5	TRBD1	CASSRGHSNQPQHF	TGTGCCAGCAGCAGGGGGCACAGCAATCAGCCCCAGCATTTT